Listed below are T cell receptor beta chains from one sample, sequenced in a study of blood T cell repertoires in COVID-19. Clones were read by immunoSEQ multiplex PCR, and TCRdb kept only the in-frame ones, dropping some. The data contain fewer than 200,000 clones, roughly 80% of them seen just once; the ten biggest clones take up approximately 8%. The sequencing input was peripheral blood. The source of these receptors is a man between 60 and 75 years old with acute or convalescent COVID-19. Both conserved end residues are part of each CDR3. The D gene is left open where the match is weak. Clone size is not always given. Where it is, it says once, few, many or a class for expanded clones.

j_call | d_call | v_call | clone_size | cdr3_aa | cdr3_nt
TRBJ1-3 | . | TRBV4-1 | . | CASSRLGTFSGNTIYF | TGCGCCAGCAGCCGTCTTGGGACATTCTCTGGAAACACCATATATTTT
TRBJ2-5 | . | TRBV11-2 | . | CASSFGASETQYF | TGTGCCAGCAGCTTTGGAGCTTCAGAGACCCAGTACTTC
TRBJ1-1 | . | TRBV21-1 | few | CASSKGRTGGDTEAFF | TGTGCCAGCAGCAAAGGTAGGACAGGAGGTGACACTGAAGCTTTCTTT
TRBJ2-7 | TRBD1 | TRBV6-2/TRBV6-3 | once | CASSYNRGTYEQYF | TGTGCCAGCAGTTACAACAGGGGGACCTACGAGCAGTACTTC
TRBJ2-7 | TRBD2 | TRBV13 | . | CASSSESGGVSYEQYF | TGTGCCAGCAGCTCCGAGAGCGGGGGGGTCTCCTACGAGCAGTACTTC
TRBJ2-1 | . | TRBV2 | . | CASSEAGGRDEQFF | TGTGCCAGCAGTGAAGCGGGGGGGCGGGATGAGCAGTTCTTC
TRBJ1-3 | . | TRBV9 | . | CASSDLRGNTIYF | TGTGCCAGCAGCGACCTCAGAGGAAACACCATATATTTT
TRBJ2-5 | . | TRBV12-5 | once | CASGLVRVSQETQYF | TGTGCTAGTGGTTTGGTCAGGGTTTCCCAAGAGACCCAGTACTTC
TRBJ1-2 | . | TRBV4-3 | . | CASSADRSYTF | TGCGCCAGCAGCGCGGATCGAAGCTACACCTTC
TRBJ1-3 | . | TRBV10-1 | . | CASSGQPGNTIYF | TGCGCCAGCAGTGGACAGCCTGGAAACACCATATATTTT
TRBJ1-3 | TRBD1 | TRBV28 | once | CASRPSGGGNTIYF | TGTGCCAGCAGACCCTCAGGGGGTGGAAACACCATATATTTT
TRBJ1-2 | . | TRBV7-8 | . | CASSWGRGVGYTF | TGTGCCAGCAGCTGGGGGCGGGGGGTTGGCTACACCTTC
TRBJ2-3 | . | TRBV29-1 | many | CSVRVGTSSTDTQYF | TGCAGCGTGAGGGTAGGCACTTCTAGCACAGATACGCAGTATTTT
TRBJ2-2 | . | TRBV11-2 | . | CASRPVRGAYTGELFF | TGTGCCAGCAGACCCGTAAGGGGCGCTTACACCGGGGAGCTGTTTTTT
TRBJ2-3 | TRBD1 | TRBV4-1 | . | CASSRSLGQGGDTQYF | TGCGCCAGCAGCCGAAGTCTGGGACAGGGAGGGGATACGCAGTATTTT
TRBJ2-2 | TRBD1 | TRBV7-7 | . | CASSQDRVYTGELFF | TGTGCTAGCAGCCAAGACAGGGTGTACACCGGGGAGCTGTTTTTT
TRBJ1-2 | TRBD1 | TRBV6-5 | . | CASSIRGGLYGYTF | TGTGCCAGCAGTATACGAGGGGGCCTCTATGGCTACACCTTC
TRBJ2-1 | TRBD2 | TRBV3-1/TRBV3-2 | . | CASSTIAGGYNEQFF | TGTGCCAGCAGCACAATAGCGGGCGGTTACAATGAGCAGTTCTTC
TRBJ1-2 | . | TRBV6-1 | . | CASSEDSYYGDYGYTF | TGTGCCAGCAGTGAGGACAGTTATTACGGGGACTATGGCTACACCTTC
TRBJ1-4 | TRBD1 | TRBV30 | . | CAWSVGTGHEKLFF | TGTGCCTGGAGTGTAGGGACAGGACATGAAAAACTGTTTTTT
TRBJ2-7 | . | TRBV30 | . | CAWSVGQGYEQYF | TGTGCCTGGAGTGTCGGGCAGGGCTACGAGCAGTACTTC
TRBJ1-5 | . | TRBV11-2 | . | CASSLGQRNQPQHF | TGTGCCAGCAGCTTAGGGCAGCGAAATCAGCCCCAGCATTTT
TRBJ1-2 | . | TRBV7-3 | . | CASSLTEAGSLGSGYTF | TGTGCCAGCAGCTTAACCGAGGCAGGGTCCCTAGGATCCGGCTACACCTTC
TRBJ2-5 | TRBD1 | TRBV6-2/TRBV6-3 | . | CASSPPLRGLGQYF | TGTGCCAGCAGTCCACCCCTCAGGGGGCTGGGGCAGTACTTC
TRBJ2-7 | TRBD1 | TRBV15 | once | CATSSRDRDTYEQYF | TGTGCCACCAGCAGCCGGGACAGGGACACCTACGAGCAGTACTTC
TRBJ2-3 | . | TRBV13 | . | CASSLWAARGTDTQYF | TGTGCCAGCAGCTTATGGGCGGCCCGGGGGACAGATACGCAGTATTTT
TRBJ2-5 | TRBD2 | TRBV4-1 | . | CASSQVRTSGGRYQETQYF | TGCGCCAGCAGCCAAGTTAGAACTAGCGGGGGGCGGTACCAAGAGACCCAGTACTTC
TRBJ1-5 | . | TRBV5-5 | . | CASSLVAGTNQPQHF | TGTGCCAGCAGCTTGGTGGCAGGAACAAATCAGCCCCAGCATTTT
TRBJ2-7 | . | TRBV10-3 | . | CAIMIGGSYEQYF | TGTGCCATCATGATCGGCGGCTCCTACGAGCAGTACTTC
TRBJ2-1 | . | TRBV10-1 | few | CASSETVYNEQFF | TGCGCCAGCAGTGAGACAGTCTACAATGAGCAGTTCTTC
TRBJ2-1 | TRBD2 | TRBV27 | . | CASSLRGQRGTSYNEQFF | TGTGCCAGCAGTTTAAGGGGCCAGCGGGGAACTTCCTACAATGAGCAGTTCTTC
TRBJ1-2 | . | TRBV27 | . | CASSLSQGLGYGYTF | TGTGCCAGCAGTTTATCCCAGGGACTTGGATATGGCTACACCTTC
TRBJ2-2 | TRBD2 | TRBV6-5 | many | CASSYSGGVNTGELFF | TGTGCCAGCAGTTACTCGGGAGGGGTAAACACCGGGGAGCTGTTTTTT
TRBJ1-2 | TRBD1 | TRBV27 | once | CASRATGGVSNGYTF | TGTGCCAGCAGAGCGACAGGGGGCGTTTCAAATGGCTACACCTTC
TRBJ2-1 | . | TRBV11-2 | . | CASSLGTFGSYNEQFF | TGTGCCAGCAGCTTAGGGACTTTCGGCTCCTACAATGAGCAGTTCTTC
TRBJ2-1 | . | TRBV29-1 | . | CSVERVSNEQFF | TGCAGCGTAGAAAGAGTTTCCAATGAGCAGTTCTTC
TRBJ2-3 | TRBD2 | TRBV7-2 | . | CASSLGLAGVSSTDTQYF | TGTGCCAGCAGCTTGGGGCTAGCGGGGGTCTCAAGCACAGATACGCAGTATTTT
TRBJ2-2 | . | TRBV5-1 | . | CASSLEGASNTGELFF | TGCGCCAGCAGCTTGGAAGGGGCATCGAACACCGGGGAGCTGTTTTTT
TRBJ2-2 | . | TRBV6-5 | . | CASSYSLAGELFF | TGTGCCAGCAGTTACTCCTTAGCCGGGGAGCTGTTTTTT
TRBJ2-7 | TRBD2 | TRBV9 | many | CASSVGSGGHSYEQYF | TGTGCCAGCAGCGTAGGTAGCGGGGGGCACTCCTACGAGCAGTACTTC
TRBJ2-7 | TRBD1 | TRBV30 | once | CAWSGRGLSYEQYF | TGTGCCTGGAGTGGCAGGGGGCTCTCCTACGAGCAGTACTTC
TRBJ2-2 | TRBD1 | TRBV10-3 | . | CAISALQGSTGELFF | TGTGCCATCAGTGCGCTACAGGGGTCCACCGGGGAGCTGTTTTTT